The following is a TCR beta chain sequence with its context. Its antigen remains unknown. The CDR3 spans 16 residues. Germline CDR1 LGHNA, CDR2 YSLEER. V gave up 0 bases and J gave up 8 bases, with 16 bases separating them. The data derive from a study of cytomegalovirus exposure and HLA in healthy donors. Study-level background: There were some 380 genotyped donors. Of these, 75% to 90% fell in the genetic ancestry cluster associated with self-reported Caucasian donors. Points from the study as a whole: An observed cluster of highly shared sequence variants was recorded as a likely sequencing artifact. TCR beta V- and J-gene trimming, according to a later analysis, was linked to a missense DCLRE1C variant. Later analysis identified several of the most significant clusters that appeared linked to common viral pathogens.

In the PCR, 60 Vbeta and 13 Jbeta primers were used. The data were produced by immunoSEQ multiplex PCR, yet TCRdb's version contains in-frame clones alone and is incomplete. The table lists around 92,000 clones, roughly 80% of them singletons, with about 1.2% in the top ten. This TCR came from a girl aged 2-9 years in good health and CMV-seropositive. The source material was PBMCs. The chain uses TRBV4-3 and TRBJ1-4; D is possibly TRBD1 (5 bases). The CDR3 loop is CASSQDLSQGGEKLFF. CDR3 in DNA: TGCGCCAGCAGCCAAGATCTTAGCCAGGGAGGGGAAAAACTGTTTTTT.